This entry features one T cell receptor beta chain sequence. This specimen belongs to a study of blood T cell repertoires in COVID-19. Profiling relied on immunoSEQ multiplex PCR, and the TCRdb table lists in-frame clones only, not all of them. The profile covers approximately 70,000 clones, with 88% appearing a single time and approximately 1.5% taken by the ten largest. V dropped 1 base and J dropped 1 base, with 11 bases sitting between them. The germline V gene has CDR1 SGHAT and CDR2 FQNNGV. The CDR3 length is 15 residues. J is TRBJ2-7 and V is TRBV11-2; D is unclear. The source material was peripheral blood. The receptor comes from a human donor in a cohort sampled during active COVID-19. CDR3 sequence reads: CASSLASSGSYEQYF. The CDR3 nucleotides read TGTGCCAGCAGCTTAGCCTCCTCCGGTTCCTACGAGCAGTACTTC. The complete variable domain, with remaining parts taken from reference TRBV11-2 and TRBJ2-7, reads EAGVAQSPRYKIIEKRQSVAFWCNPISGHATLYWYQQILGQGPKLLIQFQNNGVVDDSQLPKDRFSAERLKGVDSTLKIQPAKLEDSAVYLCASSLASSGSYEQYFGPGTRLTVT.